The text below deals with one T cell receptor (beta chain). The treatment is: over 15 received Ad26.COV2.S at low or high dose, single or two shots; a few received placebo; per-sample allocation not given. Collection of samples fell on day 63 after the first vaccine or placebo injection. The data derive from a study of Ad26.COV2.S vaccination and SARS-CoV-2 variants. Study context: Recipients of Ad26.COV2.S got it intramuscularly, once or twice 56 days apart.

The germline V gene encodes CDR1 LNHDA and CDR2 SQIVND (reference sequence). The CDR3 consists of 12 residues. The V end was cut by 10 bases, the J end by 7 bases, with 16 bases between. Some clones are missing from TCRdb's copy, which holds only in-frame ones; the method was immunoSEQ multiplex PCR. Of fewer than 300,000 clones in the sample, around 87% were seen once. This sequence was found in a person between 18 and 59 years old who received the Ad26.COV2.S COVID-19 vaccine or a placebo. Specimen: peripheral blood, collected in a trial of Ad26.COV2.S vaccine versus placebo. The V and J genes are TRBV19 and TRBJ1-2; D gene unclear. CDR3 coding DNA: TGTGCCACCGGCAAAACACCCCTTGGCTACACCTTC. Amino acid sequence: CATGKTPLGYTF.